This T cell receptor beta chain was identified in a study of identical twins. Whole-study results and caveats: For cord blood, abundant beta clonotypes had fewer insertions, unlike memory repertoires, which showed none.

This clonotype was seen at least ten times. What it recognizes is unknown. The germline V gene encodes CDR1 SGHDT and CDR2 YYEEEE. This CDR3 is built from 16 residues. The V and J ends lost 1 base and 0 bases, in that order; junction bases with no gene match: 6. TCRdb processed the 5' RACE reads anew with MiXCR; each CDR3 protein has one entry. The sample records approximately 150,000 distinct CDR3 sequences, 3.5% being singletons. The receptor's source is a man in his late teens or twenties in good health. This chain links TRBV5-6 with TRBJ1-1, with 7 bases aligning to TRBD1. Source material: memory T cells sorted from blood. CDR3 sequence: CASSLPGTALNTEAFF. In nucleotides, the CDR3 is TGTGCCAGCAGCTTGCCCGGGACAGCCCTGAACACTGAAGCTTTCTTT.